This TCR beta chain emerged from a study of T-cell reconstitution after alpha-beta-depleted transplantation in children. Preparing the TCRbeta library involved the use of unique molecular identifiers. In TCRdb, the PCR reads were re-called with MiXCR into one record per CDR3 protein. The table records hundreds of thousands of distinct CDR3 sequences, 13% of them present only once. This clonotype was detected a few times. The antigen is not known. Study-wide findings and caveats: Reports say that about two months after transplant, the alpha-beta T cells came out of several hundred graft clones that had expanded. The study traced high day-60 TCRbeta diversity in some patients to surviving recipient T cells and thymic progenitors.

Trimming removed 6 bases from V and 13 bases from J, with 15 bases in between. CDR1 and CDR2 from the germline V gene are DFQATT and SNEGSKA (reference sequence). This CDR3 spans 10 amino acids. Sample: PBMCs, mostly from graft donor cells, taken 360 days after TCRalphabeta/CD19-depleted stem cell transplant. The chain combines TRBV20-1 with TRBJ2-5, with no clear D. The receptor was isolated from a male patient between 10 and 17 years old who had a stem cell transplant for acute myeloid leukemia, so the T cells may come from the graft donor. The CDR3 bases are TGCAGTGCCCCGCGGCCTTACCTGTACTTC. As protein: CSAPRPYLYF.